A selection of T cell receptor beta chains follows, all from one sample in a study of resident and recirculating memory T cells in vitiligo. The method was immunoSEQ multiplex PCR; TCRdb's version includes in-frame clones alone and lacks a portion of them. The data show 55,000 to 75,000 clones, with 80% to 95% seen just once and about 4.9% held by the top ten. Sequences were obtained from blood. Every receptor here comes from a male donor with vitiligo. Both conserved end residues are part of each CDR3. A D gene is named only where the DNA matches it firmly. Expanded clones are given a class, and other clones once, few, many or no size at all.

J: TRBJ2-1; D: TRBD1; V: TRBV29-1; size: -; DNA: TGCAGCGGTACTTTCGGGACAGGGACGTCCTATCGCTACAATGAGCAGTTCTTC; CDR3: CSGTFGTGTSYRYNEQFF
J: TRBJ2-3; D: TRBD2; V: TRBV2; size: -; DNA: TGTGCCAGCAAACTAGCGGGGGAAACGCAGTATTTT; CDR3: CASKLAGETQYF
J: TRBJ2-1; D: TRBD2; V: TRBV4-2; size: -; DNA: TGTGCCAGCAGCCAAGTAGATGGGCTAGCGGGGGGGCATGAGCAGTTCTTC; CDR3: CASSQVDGLAGGHEQFF
J: TRBJ2-5; D: TRBD2; V: TRBV11-2; size: once; DNA: TGTGCCAGCAGTCGCGGCGGGACTAACCAAGAGACCCAGTACTTC; CDR3: CASSRGGTNQETQYF
J: TRBJ2-7; D: -; V: TRBV9; size: -; DNA: TGTGCCAGCAGCACGGACACGTTCACCTACGAGCAGTACTTC; CDR3: CASSTDTFTYEQYF
J: TRBJ2-5; D: -; V: TRBV6-6; size: -; DNA: TGTGCCAGCAGTTACCCTAGAGAGACCCAGTACTTC; CDR3: CASSYPRETQYF
J: TRBJ2-5; D: TRBD2; V: TRBV4-3; size: -; DNA: TGCGCCAGCAGCCAAGAAGTAGGACTAGTAGAGACCCAGTACTTC; CDR3: CASSQEVGLVETQYF
J: TRBJ2-3; D: -; V: TRBV6-5; size: -; DNA: TGTGCCAGCAGTCAAGCGGGCACCACAGATACGCAGTATTTT; CDR3: CASSQAGTTDTQYF
J: TRBJ1-5; D: TRBD1; V: TRBV5-6; size: -; DNA: TGTGCCAGCAGCTCGAGGACAGGGAGCAATCAGCCCCAGCATTTT; CDR3: CASSSRTGSNQPQHF
J: TRBJ1-1; D: -; V: TRBV27; size: -; DNA: TGTGCCAGCAGCGGGAACACTGAAGCTTTCTTT; CDR3: CASSGNTEAFF
J: TRBJ1-6; D: TRBD1; V: TRBV19; size: -; DNA: TGTGCCAGTAGTATAGGAGGGGGCGCATCACCCCTCCACTTT; CDR3: CASSIGGGASPLHF
J: TRBJ2-1; D: -; V: TRBV5-4; size: -; DNA: TGTGCCAGCAGCTTGCAGTTAGCGCCTTACAATGAGCAGTTCTTC; CDR3: CASSLQLAPYNEQFF
J: TRBJ2-5; D: -; V: TRBV10-3; size: once; DNA: TGTGCCATAAGGGGGACCGAGACCCAGTACTTC; CDR3: CAIRGTETQYF
J: TRBJ2-2; D: -; V: TRBV7-2; size: -; DNA: TGTGCCAGCAGCTTGCGCGGGACAGAATCCGGGGAGCTGTTTTTT; CDR3: CASSLRGTESGELFF
J: TRBJ2-1; D: -; V: TRBV7-2; size: -; DNA: TGTGCCAGCAGCTTGACAGGTGAGCAGTTCTTC; CDR3: CASSLTGEQFF
J: TRBJ2-3; D: TRBD2; V: TRBV9; size: -; DNA: TGTGCCAGCAGCGCCACTCGGACTAGCGGGGGGACAGATACGCAGTATTTT; CDR3: CASSATRTSGGTDTQYF
J: TRBJ2-2; D: TRBD2; V: TRBV7-2; size: -; DNA: TGTGCCAGCAGCCCCCCGGCAGCGGGGGGCAGGACCGGGGAGCTGTTTTTT; CDR3: CASSPPAAGGRTGELFF
J: TRBJ1-1; D: -; V: TRBV10-2; size: once; DNA: TGCGCCAGCAGAGGACGGACTAACACTGAAGCTTTCTTT; CDR3: CASRGRTNTEAFF
J: TRBJ2-7; D: -; V: TRBV5-1; size: -; DNA: TGCGCCAGCAATTATCAGGGCGCGGATTCCTACGAGCAGTACTTC; CDR3: CASNYQGADSYEQYF
J: TRBJ2-5; D: TRBD1; V: TRBV15; size: once; DNA: TGTGCCACCAGCAGGGGACAGATTACAGAGACCCAGTACTTC; CDR3: CATSRGQITETQYF
J: TRBJ2-1; D: -; V: TRBV28; size: once; DNA: TGTGCCAGCATCCGGGTCTCGCACAATGAGCAGTTCTTC; CDR3: CASIRVSHNEQFF
J: TRBJ2-2; D: TRBD1; V: TRBV28; size: -; DNA: TGTGCCAGCAGTCGCCGGACAGGGAACACCGGGGAGCTGTTTTTT; CDR3: CASSRRTGNTGELFF
J: TRBJ2-5; D: TRBD2; V: TRBV5-4; size: -; DNA: TGTGCCAGCAGCATAGTCAGCGGGGGCCAAGAGACCCAGTACTTC; CDR3: CASSIVSGGQETQYF
J: TRBJ1-1; D: TRBD1; V: TRBV2; size: -; DNA: TGTGCCAGTGGGTTAGGGGGCCACACTGAAGCTTTCTTT; CDR3: CASGLGGHTEAFF
J: TRBJ1-3; D: -; V: TRBV25-1; size: -; DNA: TGTGCCAGCAGGTCAGGGGTGACTGGAAACACCATATATTTT; CDR3: CASRSGVTGNTIYF
J: TRBJ2-1; D: TRBD2; V: TRBV5-1; size: -; DNA: TGCGCCAGCAGCCTCAAAGAAGCGGGGGGGAATGCGAATGAGCAGTTCTTC; CDR3: CASSLKEAGGNANEQFF
J: TRBJ2-7; D: -; V: TRBV6-5; size: -; DNA: TGTGCCAGCAGTTACTCGTCCTACAGGCCCTACGAGCAGTACTTC; CDR3: CASSYSSYRPYEQYF
J: TRBJ1-5; D: TRBD1; V: TRBV27; size: -; DNA: TGTGCCAGCAGGCCCACCAGGGGGGCTTTGTCCCAGCATTTT; CDR3: CASRPTRGALSQHF
J: TRBJ1-2; D: TRBD1; V: TRBV9; size: few; DNA: TGTGCCAGCAGCGTAGGAGGGCGGGACAGCTATGGCTACACCTTC; CDR3: CASSVGGRDSYGYTF
J: TRBJ1-5; D: TRBD1; V: TRBV9; size: -; DNA: TGTGCCAGCAGCGTAGGACAGGGCTGGAATCAGCCCCAGCATTTT; CDR3: CASSVGQGWNQPQHF
J: TRBJ1-1; D: TRBD1; V: TRBV2; size: -; DNA: TGTGCCAGCAGTGGGACAGGGCTTGAAGCTTTCTTT; CDR3: CASSGTGLEAFF
J: TRBJ2-1; D: -; V: TRBV5-6; size: once; DNA: TGTGCCAGCAGCCCTAGGATCTCTGAGCAGTTCTTC; CDR3: CASSPRISEQFF